A few counts support the clone carrying this T cell receptor beta chain. This sample was taken from a study of blood T cell repertoires in COVID-19. Patients in Seattle were enrolled during active infection, then followed longitudinally. The CDR3 has 13 amino acids. V was cut by 2 bases and J by 7 bases, with 12 bases left in between. Germline-derived CDR1 and CDR2 are SGHNT and YYREEE (reference sequence). Per the original methods: Scientists estimated how many nucleated cells there were by amplifying reference gene primers. Sequencing was performed with immunoSEQ multiplex PCR; in TCRdb, only in-frame clones are kept and a portion is missing. The D gene and trimming were derived from the DNA, and the V and J assignments and clone size from that table. The sample contains tens of thousands of clones, about 74% of which appear only once.

Sequencing was done on a sample of peripheral blood. The chain recombines TRBV5-4 with TRBJ1-1, with no clear D. This receptor was obtained from a man between 65 and 80 years old with COVID-19, enrolled during active disease. This CDR3 is CASSLPEINEAFF. The DNA of the CDR3 is TGTGCCAGCAGCTTACCGGAGATTAATGAAGCTTTCTTT. The full variable domain, with the rest looked up from reference TRBV5-4 and TRBJ1-1, is ETGVTQSPTHLIKTRGQQVTLRCSSQSGHNTVSWYQQALGQGPQFIFQYYREEENGRGNFPPRFSGLQFPNYSSELNVNALELDDSALYLCASSLPEINEAFFGQGTRLTVV.